The clone carrying this T cell receptor (beta chain) was recorded at least ten times. Antigen specificity is unknown. Each diagnosis drew on symptoms, thyroxine, TRAb, thyroid ultrasound and orbital computed tomography findings. The CDR3 covers 12 residues. Germline CDR1 reads MNHEY; CDR2 reads SMNVEV (reference sequence). V was pared by 5 bases and J by 7 bases, with 11 bases between. The data stem from a study of T cells in Graves' hyperthyroidism and ophthalmopathy. General observations from the study: Among clonotypes expanded in thyroid above 0.001, most were also found in blood.

RNA transcripts yielded amplified TCR beta CDR3 regions. TCR CDR3 regions were first amplified by RT-PCR with HTBI primers. TCRdb reprocessed the multiplex PCR reads with MiXCR, giving one entry per CDR3 protein. The data contain 350,000 or so distinct CDR3 sequences, about a sixth of them singletons. The rearrangement joins TRBV27 to TRBJ1-1, with a possible D match to TRBD1 (5 bases). The source of this sequence is a woman between 40 and 50 years old with Graves' ophthalmopathy. What was sequenced was blood. The CDR3 bases are TGTGCCAGCAGTCCCCGGGGCGGTGAAGCTTTCTTT. It is translated as CASSPRGGEAFF.